In this sample, the clone carrying this T cell receptor (beta chain) turned up a few times. No antigen is known for it. There are 15 residues in the CDR3. V was trimmed by 1 base and J by 0 bases, leaving 7 bases between them. Germline values: CDR1 LNHNV, CDR2 YYDKDF (reference sequence). This specimen comes from a study of beta chain features in type 1 diabetes. The study, taken as a whole, reports: A moderate, significant TCRB CDR3 shortening appeared in type 1 diabetes across four CD4+ subsets.

Every isolated RNA sample was fully reverse transcribed, so sequencing captured expressed TCRB transcripts. TCRdb's copy holds only in-frame clones and misses some; the assay was immunoSEQ multiplex PCR. Here the sample spans hundreds of thousands of clones, approximately 9.7% being singletons. This clonotype was obtained from a man aged 25 to 40 with type 1 diabetes. The source material was central memory CD4+ T cells from blood. The chain couples TRBV15 to TRBJ1-5; no clear D gene. The CDR3 sequence is CATSRGGNSNQPQHF. The DNA of the CDR3 is TGTGCCACCAGCAGAGGTGGTAATAGCAATCAGCCCCAGCATTTT. Full variable domain (outside the CDR3, taken from reference TRBV15 and TRBJ1-5): DAMVIQNPRYQVTQFGKPVTLSCSQTLNHNVMYWYQQKSSQAPKLLFHYYDKDFNNEADTPDNFQSRRPNTSFCFLDIRSPGLGDTAMYLCATSRGGNSNQPQHFGDGTRLSIL.